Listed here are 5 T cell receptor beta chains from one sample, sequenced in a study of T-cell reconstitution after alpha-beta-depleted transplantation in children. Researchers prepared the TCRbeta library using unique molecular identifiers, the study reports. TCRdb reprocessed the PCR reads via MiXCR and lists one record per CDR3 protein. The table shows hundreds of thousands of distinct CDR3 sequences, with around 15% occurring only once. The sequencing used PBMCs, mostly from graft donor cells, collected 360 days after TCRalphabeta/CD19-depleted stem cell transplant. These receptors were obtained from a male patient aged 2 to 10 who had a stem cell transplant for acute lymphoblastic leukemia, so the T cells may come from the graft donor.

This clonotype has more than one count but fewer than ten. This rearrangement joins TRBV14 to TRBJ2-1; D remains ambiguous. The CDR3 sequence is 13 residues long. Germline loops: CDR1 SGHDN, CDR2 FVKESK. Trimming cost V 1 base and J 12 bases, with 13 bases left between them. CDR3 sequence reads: CASSQARDSWQFF. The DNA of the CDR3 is TGTGCCAGCAGCCAAGCTCGTGATTCTTGGCAGTTCTTC.

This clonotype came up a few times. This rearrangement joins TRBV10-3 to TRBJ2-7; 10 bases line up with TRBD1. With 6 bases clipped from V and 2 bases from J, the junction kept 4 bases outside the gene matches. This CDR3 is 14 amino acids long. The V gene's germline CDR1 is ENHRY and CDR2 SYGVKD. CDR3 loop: CAIRPGTGAYEQYF. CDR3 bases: TGTGCCATCAGACCCGGGACAGGGGCCTACGAGCAGTACTTC.

The CDR3 DNA reads as TGTGCCAGCAGTCAGGGACCGCCGGGGCCCAAAAACATTCAGTACTTC. Protein sequence: CASSQGPPGPKNIQYF. The chain recombines TRBV5-6 with TRBJ2-4, with D possibly being TRBD1 or TRBD2 (5 bases each). This CDR3 has 16 amino acids. V was clipped by 5 bases and J by 2 bases, with 17 bases between them. The germline V gene has CDR1 SGHDT and CDR2 YYEEEE.

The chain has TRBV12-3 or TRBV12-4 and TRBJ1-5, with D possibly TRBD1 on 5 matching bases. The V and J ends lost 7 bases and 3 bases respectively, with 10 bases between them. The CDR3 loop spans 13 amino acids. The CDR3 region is CASTRGINQPQHF. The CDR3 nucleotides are TGTGCCAGCACCCGGGGGATCAATCAGCCCCAGCATTTT.

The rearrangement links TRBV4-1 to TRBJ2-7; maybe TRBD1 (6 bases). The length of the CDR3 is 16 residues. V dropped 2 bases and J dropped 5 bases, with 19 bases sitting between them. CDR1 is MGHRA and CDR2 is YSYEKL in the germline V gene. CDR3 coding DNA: TGCGCCAGCAGCCAATTACAGGGAGTCTTAAGGAACGAGCAGTACTTC. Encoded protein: CASSQLQGVLRNEQYF.